The rows below give T cell receptor beta chains drawn from one sample of a study of T cell responses to AZD1222 COVID-19 vaccine. TCRdb's table, derived via immunoSEQ multiplex PCR, lists solely in-frame clones and lacks some. The sample records more than 60,000 clones, roughly 91% being singletons. Source: peripheral blood, taken 28 days after the second AZD1222 dose. The receptors derive from an adult who received the AZD1222 COVID-19 vaccine. CDR3s include the opening cysteine and the closing phenylalanine or tryptophan. A D gene is named only where the DNA matches it firmly. The listing skips clone size in some rows; elsewhere it reads once, few, many or a size class.

j_call | v_call | d_call | clone_size | cdr3_aa | cdr3_nt
TRBJ1-5 | TRBV19 | NA | NA | CASSPGTYSNQPQHF | TGTGCCAGTAGCCCCGGGACATATAGCAATCAGCCCCAGCATTTT
TRBJ1-2 | TRBV5-8 | NA | NA | CASSLWGFGGYTF | TGTGCCAGCAGCTTGTGGGGGTTTGGCGGCTACACCTTC
TRBJ1-2 | TRBV19 | TRBD1 | NA | CASSTLPGQGYGGYTF | TGTGCCAGTAGTACCCTTCCGGGACAGGGGTACGGGGGCTACACCTTC
TRBJ1-5 | TRBV2 | NA | NA | CASRGEGQPQHF | TGTGCCAGCAGAGGGGAGGGACAGCCCCAGCATTTT
TRBJ2-1 | TRBV11-2 | NA | NA | CASSLIAQPTRQFF | TGTGCCAGCAGCTTAATCGCCCAGCCAACACGGCAGTTCTTC
TRBJ1-3 | TRBV11-1 | NA | NA | CASSRWDLSGNTIYF | TGTGCCAGCAGCCGCTGGGACCTCTCTGGAAACACCATATATTTT
TRBJ2-2 | TRBV5-4 | TRBD1 | NA | CASLTPGTEELFF | TGTGCCAGCCTCACCCCCGGGACAGAGGAGCTGTTTTTT
TRBJ1-1 | TRBV19 | NA | NA | CASRSELVTEAFF | TGTGCCAGTAGAAGCGAATTGGTCACTGAAGCTTTCTTT
TRBJ2-7 | TRBV7-8 | NA | NA | CASSLDGREQYF | TGTGCCAGCAGCTTGGATGGTCGCGAGCAGTACTTC
TRBJ1-1 | TRBV10-3 | NA | NA | CAISPQGKGTEAFF | TGTGCCATCAGCCCGCAGGGAAAGGGGACTGAAGCTTTCTTT
TRBJ2-3 | TRBV7-6 | TRBD2 | NA | CASSLAGGADTQYF | TGTGCCAGCAGCTTAGCGGGGGGGGCAGATACGCAGTATTTT
TRBJ1-1 | TRBV30 | NA | NA | CAWSGPRRGNTEAFF | TGTGCCTGGAGTGGCCCTCGGCGGGGGAACACTGAAGCTTTCTTT
TRBJ1-2 | TRBV4-1 | NA | NA | CASSLLPGYGYTF | TGCGCCAGCAGCCTCCTCCCGGGCTACGGCTACACCTTC
TRBJ1-2 | TRBV7-9 | NA | NA | CASSSGGIGYGYTF | TGTGCCAGCAGCTCGGGAGGGATCGGCTATGGCTACACCTTC
TRBJ1-2 | TRBV15 | NA | NA | CATSPNLPGLVGYTF | TGTGCCACCAGCCCAAACCTTCCAGGGTTGGTTGGCTACACCTTC
TRBJ1-2 | TRBV30 | NA | NA | CAWTDQNYGYTF | TGTGCCTGGACCGACCAGAACTATGGCTACACCTTC
TRBJ1-2 | TRBV7-8 | NA | NA | CASSPGTNLNYGYTF | TGTGCCAGCAGTCCCGGGACTAACTTAAACTATGGCTACACCTTC
TRBJ1-2 | TRBV25-1 | NA | NA | CASSELRGGSYTF | TGTGCCAGCAGTGAATTACGCGGAGGGAGCTACACCTTC
TRBJ2-3 | TRBV5-1 | TRBD2 | NA | CASLGTSGVRDTQYF | TGCGCCAGCCTCGGGACTAGCGGGGTTCGCGATACGCAGTATTTT
TRBJ1-1 | TRBV7-9 | NA | NA | CASSPRMGDGGTEAFF | TGTGCCAGCAGCCCGAGAATGGGGGACGGGGGGACTGAAGCTTTCTTT
TRBJ1-1 | TRBV27 | TRBD1 | NA | CASSRGQGAFTEAFF | TGTGCCAGCAGTAGAGGACAGGGGGCCTTCACTGAAGCTTTCTTT
TRBJ2-3 | TRBV5-8 | TRBD1 | once | CASLQTGGTSTDTQYF | TGTGCCAGCTTGCAGACAGGGGGTACTAGCACAGATACGCAGTATTTT
TRBJ2-1 | TRBV19 | NA | NA | CASSIPGSSYNEQFF | TGTGCCAGTAGTATACCAGGGAGCTCCTACAATGAGCAGTTCTTC
TRBJ2-7 | TRBV2 | TRBD1 | NA | CATRTGENEQYF | TGTGCCACCCGGACAGGGGAGAACGAGCAGTACTTC
TRBJ2-2 | TRBV24-1 | NA | NA | CATRPGWGNTGELFF | TGTGCCACCAGGCCTGGTTGGGGGAACACCGGGGAGCTGTTTTTT
TRBJ1-3 | TRBV19 | NA | NA | CASSIVSSGNTIYF | TGTGCCAGTAGTATCGTTAGCTCTGGAAACACCATATATTTT
TRBJ1-2 | TRBV6-5 | TRBD1 | NA | CASSPTLTGFGYTF | TGTGCCAGCAGTCCCACCCTGACAGGGTTTGGCTACACCTTC
TRBJ2-1 | TRBV2 | TRBD2 | NA | CASRAGTSQPNEQFF | TGTGCCAGCAGAGCCGGGACTAGCCAGCCCAACGAGCAGTTCTTC
TRBJ2-1 | TRBV30 | NA | NA | CAWGNRLNEQFF | TGTGCCTGGGGCAACAGGCTCAATGAGCAGTTCTTC
TRBJ1-4 | TRBV2 | TRBD1 | NA | CASSDRGLGEKLFF | TGTGCCAGCAGTGACAGGGGGCTAGGCGAAAAACTGTTTTTT
TRBJ2-5 | TRBV7-2 | TRBD1 | few | CASSSFPRTGIKETQYF | TGTGCCAGCAGCTCCTTTCCAAGGACAGGGATCAAAGAGACCCAGTACTTC
TRBJ1-2 | TRBV29-1 | TRBD1 | once | CSVGGQAGGYTF | TGCAGCGTTGGTGGACAGGCAGGGGGCTACACCTTC
TRBJ1-2 | TRBV5-1 | TRBD1 | NA | CASSLQGANGYTF | TGCGCCAGCAGCTTGCAGGGGGCAAATGGCTACACCTTC
TRBJ1-6 | TRBV9 | TRBD1 | NA | CASSVGTGGNSPLHF | TGTGCCAGCAGCGTAGGGACAGGGGGGAATTCACCCCTCCACTTT
TRBJ1-6 | TRBV2 | NA | few | CASSAGVERSPLHF | TGTGCCAGCAGTGCGGGGGTAGAGCGGTCACCCCTCCACTTT
TRBJ1-1 | TRBV7-2 | NA | NA | CASSQGVGGYTEAFF | TGTGCCAGCAGCCAAGGTGTGGGCGGTTACACTGAAGCTTTCTTT
TRBJ2-7 | TRBV18 | NA | NA | CASSLRAEQYF | TGTGCCAGCTCACTACGCGCCGAGCAGTACTTC
TRBJ2-1 | TRBV6-1 | NA | few | CASSEVGRTEQFF | TGTGCCAGCAGTGAAGTTGGCAGGACTGAGCAGTTCTTC
TRBJ1-3 | TRBV12-5 | TRBD1 | NA | CASRDSPGNTIYF | TGTGCTAGTCGGGACAGTCCTGGAAACACCATATATTTT
TRBJ1-6 | TRBV6-5 | NA | NA | CASSRQENSPLHF | TGTGCCAGCTCCAGACAGGAAAATTCACCCCTCCACTTT
TRBJ2-4 | TRBV19 | NA | NA | CASGAGGENIQYF | TGTGCCAGTGGCGCAGGGGGGGAAAACATTCAGTACTTC
TRBJ1-5 | TRBV10-3 | NA | NA | CAISESGGGNQPQHF | TGTGCCATCAGTGAGTCGGGGGGTGGCAATCAGCCCCAGCATTTT
TRBJ1-2 | TRBV7-2 | NA | once | CASSFRRDPANYGYTF | TGTGCCAGCAGCTTCCGTCGGGACCCAGCTAACTATGGCTACACCTTC
TRBJ1-6 | TRBV30 | NA | NA | CAWSAGDSPLHF | TGTGCCTGGAGCGCGGGGGACTCACCCCTCCACTTT
TRBJ1-1 | TRBV9 | NA | once | CASSLGWGNTEAFF | TGTGCCAGCAGCCTAGGGTGGGGGAACACTGAAGCTTTCTTT
TRBJ2-4 | TRBV2 | NA | few | CASSEGVGENIQYF | TGTGCCAGCAGTGAAGGGGTTGGGGAAAACATTCAGTACTTC
TRBJ1-2 | TRBV7-9 | NA | NA | CASSLARGGQATFAF | TGTGCCAGCAGCTTAGCGCGCGGGGGGCAAGCCACCTTCGCCTTC
TRBJ1-1 | TRBV7-9 | NA | NA | CASSPGGLWTEAFF | TGTGCCAGCAGCCCCGGTGGTCTTTGGACTGAAGCTTTCTTT
TRBJ1-5 | TRBV7-8 | NA | NA | CASSLRAREPQHF | TGTGCCAGCAGCTTAAGGGCGAGGGAGCCCCAGCATTTT
TRBJ1-5 | TRBV7-8 | TRBD1 | NA | CASSLARTGGFQPQHF | TGTGCCAGCAGCTTAGCGCGGACAGGGGGCTTTCAGCCCCAGCATTTT
TRBJ2-7 | TRBV11-2 | NA | NA | CASSLPGVVDEQYF | TGTGCCAGCAGCTTACCAGGGGTCGTGGACGAGCAGTACTTC
TRBJ1-1 | TRBV4-3 | TRBD1 | NA | CASSLGTGGNTEAFF | TGCGCCAGCAGCCTAGGGACAGGGGGGAACACTGAAGCTTTCTTT
TRBJ2-7 | TRBV11-1 | NA | NA | CASTPDFAGVDEQYF | TGTGCCAGCACCCCCGACTTTGCGGGTGTCGACGAGCAGTACTTC
TRBJ1-2 | TRBV19 | TRBD1 | NA | CASSITGDGYTF | TGTGCCAGTAGTATCACAGGGGATGGCTACACCTTC
TRBJ2-3 | TRBV7-6 | NA | NA | CASSPHSLSDTQYF | TGTGCCAGCAGCCCCCACAGCCTTTCAGATACGCAGTATTTT
TRBJ1-1 | TRBV7-9 | NA | NA | CASSLETEAFF | TGTGCCAGCAGCTTAGAGACTGAAGCTTTCTTT
TRBJ2-1 | TRBV24-1 | TRBD2 | NA | CATSGTSGGAPIEQFF | TGTGCCACCAGTGGGACTAGCGGGGGGGCTCCGATTGAGCAGTTCTTC
TRBJ1-2 | TRBV7-3 | NA | NA | CASSLDPGSHGYTF | TGTGCCAGCAGCTTAGACCCGGGCAGCCATGGCTACACCTTC